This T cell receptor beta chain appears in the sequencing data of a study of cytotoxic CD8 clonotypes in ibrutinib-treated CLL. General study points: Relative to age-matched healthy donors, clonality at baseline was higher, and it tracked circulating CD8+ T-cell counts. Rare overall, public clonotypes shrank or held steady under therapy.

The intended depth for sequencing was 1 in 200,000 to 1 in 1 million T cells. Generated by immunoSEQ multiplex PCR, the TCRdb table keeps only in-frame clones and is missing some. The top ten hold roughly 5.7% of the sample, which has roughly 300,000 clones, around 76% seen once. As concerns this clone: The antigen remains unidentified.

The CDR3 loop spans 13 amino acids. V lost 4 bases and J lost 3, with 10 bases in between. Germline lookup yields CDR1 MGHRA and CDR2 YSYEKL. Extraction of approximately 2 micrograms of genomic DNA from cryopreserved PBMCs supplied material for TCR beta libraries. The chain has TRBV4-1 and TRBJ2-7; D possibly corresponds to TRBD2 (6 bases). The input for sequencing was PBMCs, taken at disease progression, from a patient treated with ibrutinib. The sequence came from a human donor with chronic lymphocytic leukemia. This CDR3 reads CASSRGDFYEQYF. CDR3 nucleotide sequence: TGCGCCAGCAGCCGAGGGGACTTCTACGAGCAGTACTTC.